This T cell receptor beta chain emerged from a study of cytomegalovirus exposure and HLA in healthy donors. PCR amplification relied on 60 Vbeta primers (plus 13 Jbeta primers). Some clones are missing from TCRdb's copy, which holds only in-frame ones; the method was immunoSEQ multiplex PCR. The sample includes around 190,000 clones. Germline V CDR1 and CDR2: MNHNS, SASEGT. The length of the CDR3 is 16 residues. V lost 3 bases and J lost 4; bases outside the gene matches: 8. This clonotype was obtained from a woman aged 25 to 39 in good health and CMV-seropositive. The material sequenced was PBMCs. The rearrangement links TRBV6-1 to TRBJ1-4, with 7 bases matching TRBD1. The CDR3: CASSDVPGQINEKLFF. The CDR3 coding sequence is TGTGCCAGCAGTGATGTACCGGGACAGATTAATGAAAAACTGTTTTTT.